The 13 T cell receptor beta chains below were found in one sample sequenced in a study of shared clonotypes between healthy human individuals. Terminally differentiated effector memory CD45RA+ cells were excluded by CCR7 positive selection of CD45RO-negative cells. The data were produced by immunoSEQ multiplex PCR, yet TCRdb's version contains in-frame clones alone and is incomplete. The data contain millions of clones, under 95% of them singletons. Sequenced input: naive CD8+ T cells from PBMCs. These receptors all stem from a man between 18 and 35 years old in good health. Some clones in this sample may be carry-over from other donors' samples.

CDR3 residues: CASSSQRDTQYF. The CDR3 DNA sequence: TGTGCCAGCAGCTCACAGCGAGATACGCAGTATTTT. The gene calls are TRBV7-8 and TRBJ2-3; D remains unclear. The CDR3 contains 12 residues. V lost 4 bases and J 5 bases, leaving 7 bases between the germline ends. CDR1 SGHVS and CDR2 FQNEAQ come from the germline V gene.

Concerning this clone: Other DNA sequences within the sample encode an identical CDR3. The genes are TRBV28 and TRBJ2-3; D is uncertain. CDR1 MDHEN and CDR2 SYDVKM come from the germline V gene. The V gene lost 5 bases and the J gene lost 2 bases, with 8 bases spanning the gap. The CDR3 runs 13 residues. CDR3: CASSLLITDTQYF. The CDR3, as DNA: TGTGCCAGCAGTCTCTTAATCACAGATACGCAGTATTTT. Complete variable domain (other parts from reference TRBV28 and TRBJ2-3): DVKVTQSSRYLVKRTGEKVFLECVQDMDHENMFWYRQDPGLGLRLIYFSYDVKMKEKGDIPEGYSVSREKKERFSLILESASTNQTSMYLCASSLLITDTQYFGPGTRLTVL.

The chain links TRBV4-1 to TRBJ2-1; D might be TRBD2 (6 bases). Germline-derived CDR1 and CDR2 are MGHRA and YSYEKL. Trimming pared 2 bases from V and 9 bases from J, leaving 14 bases between. This CDR3 is 14 amino acids long. This CDR3 is CASSQTDSGFEQFF. The CDR3 DNA is TGCGCCAGCAGCCAAACAGACAGCGGGTTTGAGCAGTTCTTC.

V usage is TRBV7-9 and J usage is TRBJ2-1, with TRBD2 identical over 7 bases. The germline V gene has CDR1 SEHNR and CDR2 FQNEAQ (reference sequence). The junction had 8 bases not matched to a gene; V was cut back by 5 bases and J by 4 bases. CDR3 length equals 15 residues. Written as DNA, the CDR3 is TGTGCCAGCAGCCCGACTAGCAGACTTTACAATGAGCAGTTCTTC. Translated: CASSPTSRLYNEQFF. Looking up the rest from reference TRBV7-9 and TRBJ2-1 gives the full variable domain: DTGVSQNPRHKITKRGQNVTFRCDPISEHNRLYWYRQTLGQGPEFLTYFQNEAQLEKSRLLSDRFSAERPKGSFSTLEIQRTEQGDSAMYLCASSPTSRLYNEQFFGPGTRLTVL.

The chain recombines TRBV27 with TRBJ1-4; TRBD1 agrees at 7 bases. The CDR3 sequence is 16 residues long. V gave up 2 bases and J gave up 5 bases; unmatched junction bases: 8. Germline V CDR1 and CDR2: MNHEY, SMNVEV (reference sequence). As DNA, the CDR3 is TGTGCCAGCAGTTTAATACTCGAGACAGGGAATGAAAAACTGTTTTTT. Its protein is CASSLILETGNEKLFF.

The chain is built from TRBV19 and TRBJ2-1, with 10 nucleotides matching TRBD1. Looked up from germline, CDR1 is LNHDA and CDR2 is SQIVND (reference sequence). The CDR3 is made up of 15 amino acids. V shed 3 bases and J 7 bases; nucleotides not matched to a gene: 6. The CDR3 coding sequence is TGTGCCAGTAGTATCGGGACAGGGGAATGGAATGAGCAGTTCTTC. Protein: CASSIGTGEWNEQFF.

On this clone itself: The sample contains more than one DNA sequence encoding this CDR3. The chain recombines TRBV20-1 with TRBJ1-1; D is unclear. Germline V gene data show CDR1 as DFQATT and CDR2 as SNEGSKA (reference sequence). Between the trimmed V and J ends, which lost 3 bases and 3 bases, there was a span of 2 bases. This CDR3 has 10 amino acids. The CDR3 DNA reads TGCAGTGCTAGGGACACTGAAGCTTTCTTT. It codes for CSARDTEAFF.

This chain connects TRBV9 to TRBJ2-2, with D possibly TRBD1 on 5 matching bases. CDR1 is SGDLS and CDR2 is YYNGEE in the germline V gene. Trimming took 1 base from V and 6 from J, leaving 10 bases between them. The CDR3 consists of 14 residues. The CDR3 here is CASSVKGVAGELFF. Written as DNA, the CDR3 is TGTGCCAGCAGCGTAAAAGGGGTCGCCGGGGAGCTGTTTTTT.

The chain employs TRBV9 and TRBJ2-1; TRBD2 matches at 7 bases. V was clipped by 4 bases and J by 8 bases; unmatched bases: 12. CDR1 is SGDLS, CDR2 YYNGEE, per germline. This CDR3 region has 15 residues. The CDR3 region is CASSLRERLIDEQFF. CDR3 sequence (DNA): TGTGCCAGCAGCCTGCGGGAGAGGTTAATAGATGAGCAGTTCTTC.

The V gene is TRBV28, the J gene TRBJ1-1; D remains unclear. V lost 1 base and J lost 10, with 13 bases in between. This CDR3 comprises 13 residues. CDR1 is MDHEN and CDR2 is SYDVKM in the germline V gene. This CDR3 is CASSLYDGRPAFF. CDR3 bases: TGTGCCAGCAGTTTATACGACGGGCGGCCAGCTTTCTTT.

The genes are TRBV6-5 and TRBJ1-2, with D possibly TRBD1 on 5 matching bases. The CDR3 loop spans 14 amino acids. Germline-derived CDR1 and CDR2 are MNHEY and SVGAGI. Trimming shortened V by 5 bases and J by 4 bases, and 14 bases separated the two germline ends. In DNA, the CDR3 is TGTGCCAGCAGTCCCCCCGGGACCCGCTATGGCTACACCTTC. This codes for CASSPPGTRYGYTF.

The gene calls are TRBV11-3 and TRBJ1-3; TRBD1 agrees at 7 bases. Germline V gene data show CDR1 as SGHNT and CDR2 as YENEEA. Germline trimming cut 6 bases from V and 4 bases from J; bases unmatched to any gene: 9. This CDR3 is 15 amino acids long. CDR3 residues: CASRPNRGKGNTIYF. CDR3 DNA: TGTGCCAGCAGACCAAACAGGGGCAAGGGAAACACCATATATTTT.

This clone occurred once. The genes are TRBV5-1 and TRBJ2-1; TRBD2 aligns across 11 bases. The CDR3 length is 16 residues. Germline V gene data show CDR1 as SGHRS and CDR2 as YFSETQ. The V gene end was trimmed by 4 bases and the J gene end by 8 bases; junction bases not matched to a gene: 11. The chain's CDR3 is CASSGRLAGLGDEQFF. The CDR3 DNA is TGCGCCAGCAGCGGACGACTAGCGGGATTAGGAGATGAGCAGTTCTTC.